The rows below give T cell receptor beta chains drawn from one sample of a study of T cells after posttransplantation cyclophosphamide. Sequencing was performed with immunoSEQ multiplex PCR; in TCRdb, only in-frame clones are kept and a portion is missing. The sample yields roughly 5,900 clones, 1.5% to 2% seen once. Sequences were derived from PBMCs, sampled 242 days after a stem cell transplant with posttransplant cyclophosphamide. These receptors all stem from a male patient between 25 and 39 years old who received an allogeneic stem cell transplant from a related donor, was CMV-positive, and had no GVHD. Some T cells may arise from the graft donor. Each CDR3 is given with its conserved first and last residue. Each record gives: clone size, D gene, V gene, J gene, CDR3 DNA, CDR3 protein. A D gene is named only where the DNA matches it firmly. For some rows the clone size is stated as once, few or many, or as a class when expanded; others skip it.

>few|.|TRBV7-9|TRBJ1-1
TGTGCCAGCAGCCAACAGGGAATGAACACTGAAGCTTTCTTT
CASSQQGMNTEAFF
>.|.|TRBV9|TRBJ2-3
TGTGCCAGCAGCCAAATAAGCGATACGCAGTATTTT
CASSQISDTQYF
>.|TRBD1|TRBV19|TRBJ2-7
TGTGCCAGTAGTATCGGGACAGGGACGAACGCGTACGAGCAGTACTTC
CASSIGTGTNAYEQYF
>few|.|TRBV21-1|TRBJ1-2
TGTGCCAGCAGCAAAGAAGGTTCGAGACAGGGACCACTTGCCTATGGCTACACCTTC
CASSKEGSRQGPLAYGYTF
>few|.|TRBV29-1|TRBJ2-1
TGCAGCGCGAATTGGGCCCCGGGGGACGAGCAGTTCTTC
CSANWAPGDEQFF
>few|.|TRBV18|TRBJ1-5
TGTGCCAGCTCACCGAGACGGGGGGATGGCAATCAGCCCCAGCATTTT
CASSPRRGDGNQPQHF
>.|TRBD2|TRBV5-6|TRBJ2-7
TGTGCCAGCAGCCTGGGACTAGCGGGATCCTACGAGCAGTACTTC
CASSLGLAGSYEQYF
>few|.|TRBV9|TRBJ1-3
TGTGCCAGCAGCGTATTAGGGTGGGGCAGTGGAAACACCATATATTTT
CASSVLGWGSGNTIYF
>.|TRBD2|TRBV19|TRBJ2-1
TGTGCCAGTAGTATCAACAGCGGGAGGAATGAGCAGTTCTTC
CASSINSGRNEQFF
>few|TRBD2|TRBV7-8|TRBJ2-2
TGTGCCAGCAGCCCGACGTCGTCGACTAGCTTGGCGGGGGAGCTGTTTTTT
CASSPTSSTSLAGELFF
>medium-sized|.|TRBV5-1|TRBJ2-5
TGCGCCAGCAGCTTAATCGGGGGAGAACAAGAGACCCAGTACTTC
CASSLIGGEQETQYF
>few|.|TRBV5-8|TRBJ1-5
TGTGCCAGCAGCTTGACCGCTTACGGACAGAATCAGCCCCAGCATTTT
CASSLTAYGQNQPQHF
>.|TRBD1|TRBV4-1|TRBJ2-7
TGCGCCAGCAGCCAAGAGCGAGGGGGCCCCCCTTACGAGCAGTACTTC
CASSQERGGPPYEQYF
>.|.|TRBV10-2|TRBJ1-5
TGCGCCAGCAGTTCATCGACAGACCTTAATCAGCCCCAGCATTTT
CASSSSTDLNQPQHF
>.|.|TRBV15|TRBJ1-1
TGTGCCACCGGGAGGGGGTCGGACACTGAAGCTTTCTTT
CATGRGSDTEAFF
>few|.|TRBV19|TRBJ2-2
TGTGCCAGTAGAGACACTTATCTAGGGGTAGGCGGGGAGCTGTTTTTT
CASRDTYLGVGGELFF
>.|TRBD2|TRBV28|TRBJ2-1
TGTGCCAGCAGTTTATGGGATTTAGCGGGAGGGCCGGGTGAGCAGTTCTTC
CASSLWDLAGGPGEQFF
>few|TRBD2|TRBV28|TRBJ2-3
TGTGCCAGCATCCAGGGCGGGAGGGCGGCAGATACGCAGTATTTT
CASIQGGRAADTQYF
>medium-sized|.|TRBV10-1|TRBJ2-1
TGCGCCAGCAGTGACGGACAGAGCTTTTACAATGAGCAGTTCTTC
CASSDGQSFYNEQFF
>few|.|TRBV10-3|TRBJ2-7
TGTGCCGGTCCCTGGGGGGAGGAGGTTTACGAGCAGTACTTC
CAGPWGEEVYEQYF
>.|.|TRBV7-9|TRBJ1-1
TGTGCCAGCAGCCAGCCCCCAGGGCTTGATATGAACACTGAAGCTTTCTTT
CASSQPPGLDMNTEAFF
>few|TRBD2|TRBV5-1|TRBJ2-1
TGCGCCAGCAGCCTCGGGGGGGTAAACAATGAGCAGTTCTTC
CASSLGGVNNEQFF
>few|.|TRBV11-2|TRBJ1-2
TGTGCCAGCAGCTTAAATTTGGCCGGGGTTTACTATGGCTACACCTTC
CASSLNLAGVYYGYTF
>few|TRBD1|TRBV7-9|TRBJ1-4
TGTGCCAGCACCTATTATGGGGTAGGGGGCACCGATCGAGAAAAACTGTTTTTT
CASTYYGVGGTDREKLFF
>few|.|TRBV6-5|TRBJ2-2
TGTGCCAGCAGTTATTACAGGGCCAACACCGGGGAGCTGTTTTTT
CASSYYRANTGELFF
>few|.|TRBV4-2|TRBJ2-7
TGTGCCAGCAGCCAAGATCACGGAGAGTACGAGCAGTACTTC
CASSQDHGEYEQYF
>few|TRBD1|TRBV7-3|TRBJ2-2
TGTGCCAGCAGCTTATTGGGACAGGGCACCAGCACCGGGGAGCTGTTTTTT
CASSLLGQGTSTGELFF
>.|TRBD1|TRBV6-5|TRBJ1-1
TGTGCCAGCAGTTACAATAGGGGGCAAGGGAATAAGGAAGCTTTCTTT
CASSYNRGQGNKEAFF
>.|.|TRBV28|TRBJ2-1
TGTGCCAGCAGTTTGGGGCCCTGGGGGGAGGAGCAGTTCTTC
CASSLGPWGEEQFF
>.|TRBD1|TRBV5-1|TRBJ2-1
TGCGCCAGCAGCTTGGTCACAGGGGGCGATGAGCAGTTCTTC
CASSLVTGGDEQFF
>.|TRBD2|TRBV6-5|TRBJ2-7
TGTGCCAGCAGTCTAGCGGGGCACGAGCAGTACTTC
CASSLAGHEQYF
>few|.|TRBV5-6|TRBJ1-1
TGTGCCAGCAGCCCTCAAGGTGCGGACACTGAAGCTTTCTTT
CASSPQGADTEAFF
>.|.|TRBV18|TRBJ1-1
TGTGCCAGCTCACCACGGACCCCCGAGAGGGACACTGAAGCTTTCTTT
CASSPRTPERDTEAFF
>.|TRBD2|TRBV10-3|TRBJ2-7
TGTGCCATCAGTGATTCAGGCGCAAGCGGGGACTACGAGCAGTACTTC
CAISDSGASGDYEQYF
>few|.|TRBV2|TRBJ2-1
TGTGCCAGCAGTCCCGGGAGACAATCCTACAATGAGCAGTTCTTC
CASSPGRQSYNEQFF
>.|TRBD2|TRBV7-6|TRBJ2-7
TGTGCCAGCAGCTCCGGGACTAGCGGAACCTACGAGCAGTACTTC
CASSSGTSGTYEQYF
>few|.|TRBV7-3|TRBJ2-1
TGTGCCAGCAGCTTAAGGAGGACAGCCGTCGGGAATGAGCAGTTCTTC
CASSLRRTAVGNEQFF
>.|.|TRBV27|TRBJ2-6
TGTGCCAGCAGTTTTCTAGCGTTAACTGGGGCCAACGTCCTGACTTTC
CASSFLALTGANVLTF
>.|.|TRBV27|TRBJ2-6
TGTGCCAGCAGTTATTTGAGGCTCTCTGGGGCCAACGTCCTGACTTTC
CASSYLRLSGANVLTF
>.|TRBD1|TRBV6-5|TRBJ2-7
TGTGCCAGCAGTTACGGGACAGGAGGCGCCTACGAGCAGTACTTC
CASSYGTGGAYEQYF
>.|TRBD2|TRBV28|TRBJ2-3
TGTGCCACCGAGCGGGAGAGTCTAACAGATACGCAGTATTTT
CATERESLTDTQYF
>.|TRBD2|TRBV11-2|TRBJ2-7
TGTGCCAGCAGTTTTAGCGGGGGACCCTACGAGCAGTACTTC
CASSFSGGPYEQYF
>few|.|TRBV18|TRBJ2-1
TGTGCCAGCTCCCCATCCCGGGACACTCAGTTCTTC
CASSPSRDTQFF
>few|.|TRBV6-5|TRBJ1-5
TGTGCCAGCAGTTCCAGGGGTACGGAACAGCCCCAGCATTTT
CASSSRGTEQPQHF
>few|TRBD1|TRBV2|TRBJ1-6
TGTGCCAGCAGTTTCGGACAGGGGCCTTCACCCCTCCACTTT
CASSFGQGPSPLHF
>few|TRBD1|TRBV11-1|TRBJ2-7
TGTGCCAGCAGCTTCAACAGGGGTTACGAGCAGTACTTC
CASSFNRGYEQYF
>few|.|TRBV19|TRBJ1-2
TGTGCCAGTACTGATGGGGGGGGCAGAGGAGTCGGCTACACCTTC
CASTDGGGRGVGYTF
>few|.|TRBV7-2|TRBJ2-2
TGTGCCAGCAGCTTGGCGAGGACAGTGAACACCGGGGAGCTGTTTTTT
CASSLARTVNTGELFF
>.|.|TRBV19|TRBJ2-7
TGTGCCAGTAGTACGAGGCAGGAGCAGTACTTC
CASSTRQEQYF
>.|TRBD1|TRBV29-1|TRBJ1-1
TGCAGCGTTGAACAGCCAGGGGGAAAATTCCTATTCACTGAAGCTTTCTTT
CSVEQPGGKFLFTEAFF
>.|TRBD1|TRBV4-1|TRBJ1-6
TGCGCCAGCAGCCCCACCGGGACAGCTCATAATTCACCCCTCCACTTT
CASSPTGTAHNSPLHF
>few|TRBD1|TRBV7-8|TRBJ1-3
TGTGCCAGCAGCTTTGGGACAGCTGGCTCTGGAAACACCATATATTTT
CASSFGTAGSGNTIYF
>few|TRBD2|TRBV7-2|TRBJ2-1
TGTGCCAGCAGCTTATTCAAAATAGGCGGGAGTCTCAATGAGCAGTTCTTC
CASSLFKIGGSLNEQFF
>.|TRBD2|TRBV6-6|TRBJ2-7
TGTGCCAGCAGTCTAGGACTAGCGGGGCCCTACGAGCAGTACTTC
CASSLGLAGPYEQYF
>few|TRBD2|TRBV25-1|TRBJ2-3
TGTGCCAGCAGTGATTCCGGGACTAGGGCAGATACGCAGTATTTT
CASSDSGTRADTQYF
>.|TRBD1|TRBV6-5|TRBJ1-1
TGTGCCAGCAGTTATGACAGGGGGCTTATGAACACTGAAGCTTTCTTT
CASSYDRGLMNTEAFF
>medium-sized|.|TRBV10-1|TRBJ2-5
TGCGCCAGCAGTAATACAGGGTCCGAGACCCAGTACTTC
CASSNTGSETQYF